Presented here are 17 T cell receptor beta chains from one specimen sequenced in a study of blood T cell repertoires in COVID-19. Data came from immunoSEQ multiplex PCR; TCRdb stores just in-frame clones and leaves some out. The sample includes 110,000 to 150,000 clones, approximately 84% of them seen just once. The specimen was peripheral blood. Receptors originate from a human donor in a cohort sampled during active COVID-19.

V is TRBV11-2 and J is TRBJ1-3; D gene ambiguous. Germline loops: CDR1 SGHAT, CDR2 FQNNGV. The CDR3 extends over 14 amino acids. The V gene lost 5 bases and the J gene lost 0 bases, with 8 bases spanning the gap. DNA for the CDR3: TGTGCCAGCAGCCGTGACTTCTCTGGAAACACCATATATTTT. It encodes CASSRDFSGNTIYF.

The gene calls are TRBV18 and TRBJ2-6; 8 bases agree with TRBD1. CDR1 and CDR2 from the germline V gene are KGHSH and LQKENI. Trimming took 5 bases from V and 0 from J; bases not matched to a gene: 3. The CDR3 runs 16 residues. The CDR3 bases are TGTGCCAGCTCAGAAGACAGGGGCTCTGGGGCCAACGTCCTGACTTTC. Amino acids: CASSEDRGSGANVLTF.

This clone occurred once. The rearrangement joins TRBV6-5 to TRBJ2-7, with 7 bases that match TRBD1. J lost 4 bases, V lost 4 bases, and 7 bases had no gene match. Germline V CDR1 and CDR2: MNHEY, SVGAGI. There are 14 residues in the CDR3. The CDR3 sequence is CASSFRDRPYEQYF. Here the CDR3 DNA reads TGTGCCAGCAGTTTCCGGGACAGACCTTACGAGCAGTACTTC.

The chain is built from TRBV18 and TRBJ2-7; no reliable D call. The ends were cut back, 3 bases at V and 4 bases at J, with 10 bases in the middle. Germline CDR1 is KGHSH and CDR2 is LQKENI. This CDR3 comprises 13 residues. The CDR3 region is CASSPENRYEQYF. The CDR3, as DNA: TGTGCCAGCTCACCCGAGAACCGATACGAGCAGTACTTC.

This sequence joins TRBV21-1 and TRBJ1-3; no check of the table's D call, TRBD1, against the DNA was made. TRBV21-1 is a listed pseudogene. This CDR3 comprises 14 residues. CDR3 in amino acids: CASSKSRGGNTIYF. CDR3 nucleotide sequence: TGTGCCAGCAGCAAATCCAGGGGAGGAAACACCATATATTTT.

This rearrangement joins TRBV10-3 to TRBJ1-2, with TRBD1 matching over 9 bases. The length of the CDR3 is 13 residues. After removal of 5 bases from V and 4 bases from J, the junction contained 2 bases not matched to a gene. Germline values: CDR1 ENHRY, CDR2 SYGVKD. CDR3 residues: CAISTGQGYGYTF. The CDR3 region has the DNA TGTGCCATCAGTACGGGACAGGGCTATGGCTACACCTTC.

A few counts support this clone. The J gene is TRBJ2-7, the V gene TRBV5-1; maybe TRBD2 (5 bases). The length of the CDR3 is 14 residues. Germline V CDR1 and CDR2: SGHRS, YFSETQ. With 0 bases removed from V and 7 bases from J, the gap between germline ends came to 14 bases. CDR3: CASSLGGAGWEQYF. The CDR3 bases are TGCGCCAGCAGCTTGGGGGGAGCCGGGTGGGAGCAGTACTTC.

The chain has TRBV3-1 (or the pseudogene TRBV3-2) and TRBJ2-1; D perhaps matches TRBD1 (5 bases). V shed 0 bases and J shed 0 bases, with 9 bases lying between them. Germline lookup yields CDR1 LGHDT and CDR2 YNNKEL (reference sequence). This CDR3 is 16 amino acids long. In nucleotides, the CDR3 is TGTGCCAGCAGCCAAGATCCAGGGAACTCCTACAATGAGCAGTTCTTC. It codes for CASSQDPGNSYNEQFF.

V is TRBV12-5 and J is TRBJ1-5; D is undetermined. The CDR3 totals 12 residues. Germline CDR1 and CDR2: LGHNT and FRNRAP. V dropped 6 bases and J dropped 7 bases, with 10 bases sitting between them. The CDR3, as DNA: TGTGCTAGTGGGCATCCGCGACAGCCCCAGCATTTT. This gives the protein CASGHPRQPQHF.

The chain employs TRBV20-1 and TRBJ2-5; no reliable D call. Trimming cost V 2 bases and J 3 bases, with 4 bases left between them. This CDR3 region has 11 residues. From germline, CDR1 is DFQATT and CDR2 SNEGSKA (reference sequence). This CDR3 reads CSARPEETQYF. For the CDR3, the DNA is TGCAGTGCTAGACCGGAAGAGACCCAGTACTTC.

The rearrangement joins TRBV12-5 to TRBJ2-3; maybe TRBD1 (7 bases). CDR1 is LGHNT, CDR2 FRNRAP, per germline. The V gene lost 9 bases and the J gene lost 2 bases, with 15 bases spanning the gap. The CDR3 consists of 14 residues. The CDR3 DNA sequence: TGTGCTAGCACTTCAGGGGGGTTCACAGATACGCAGTATTTT. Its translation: CASTSGGFTDTQYF. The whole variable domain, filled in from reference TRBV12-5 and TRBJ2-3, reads DARVTQTPRHKVTEMGQEVTMRCQPILGHNTVFWYRQTMMQGLELLAYFRNRAPLDDSGMPKDRFSAEMPDATLATLKIQPSEPRDSAVYFCASTSGGFTDTQYFGPGTRLTVL.

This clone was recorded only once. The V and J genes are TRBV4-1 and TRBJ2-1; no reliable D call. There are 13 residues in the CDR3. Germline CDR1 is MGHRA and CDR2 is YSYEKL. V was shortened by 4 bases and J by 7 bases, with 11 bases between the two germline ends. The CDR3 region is CASSPPLGNEQFF. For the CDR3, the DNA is TGCGCCAGCAGCCCACCGCTCGGGAATGAGCAGTTCTTC.

The chain's CDR3 is CASSAINNEQFF. As DNA, the CDR3 is TGTGCCAGCAGCGCGATAAACAATGAGCAGTTCTTC. The gene calls are TRBV11-3 and TRBJ2-1; D unresolved. CDR3 length: 12 residues. The V gene lost 5 bases and the J gene lost 5 bases, with 7 bases spanning the gap. From germline, CDR1 is SGHNT and CDR2 YENEEA.

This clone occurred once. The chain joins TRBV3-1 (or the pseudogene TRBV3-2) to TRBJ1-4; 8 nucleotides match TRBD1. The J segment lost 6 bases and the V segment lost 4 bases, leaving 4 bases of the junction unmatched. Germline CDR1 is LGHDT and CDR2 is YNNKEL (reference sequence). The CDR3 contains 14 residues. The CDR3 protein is CASSPRQGYEKLFF. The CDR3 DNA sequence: TGTGCCAGCAGCCCCAGACAGGGGTATGAAAAACTGTTTTTT.

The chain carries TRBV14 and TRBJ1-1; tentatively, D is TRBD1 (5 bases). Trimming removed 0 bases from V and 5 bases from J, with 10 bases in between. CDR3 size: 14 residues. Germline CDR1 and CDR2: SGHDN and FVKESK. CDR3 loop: CASSQESGWTEAFF. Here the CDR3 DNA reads TGTGCCAGCAGCCAAGAATCAGGGTGGACTGAAGCTTTCTTT.

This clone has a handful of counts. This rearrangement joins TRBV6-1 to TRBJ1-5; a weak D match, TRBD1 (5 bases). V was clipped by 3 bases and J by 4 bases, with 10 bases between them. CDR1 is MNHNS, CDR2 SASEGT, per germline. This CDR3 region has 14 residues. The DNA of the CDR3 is TGTGCCAGCAGTGACAACACAGGAAATCAGCCCCAGCATTTT. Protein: CASSDNTGNQPQHF.

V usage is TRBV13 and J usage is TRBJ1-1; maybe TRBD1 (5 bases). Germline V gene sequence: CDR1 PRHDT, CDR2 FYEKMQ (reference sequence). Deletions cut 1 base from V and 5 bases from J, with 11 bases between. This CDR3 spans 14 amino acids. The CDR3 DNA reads TGTGCCAGCAGCTTAGCGGCAGGGAGGACTGAAGCTTTCTTT. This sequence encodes CASSLAAGRTEAFF.